The 32 T cell receptor beta chains below come from one sample, sequenced in a study of cytomegalovirus exposure and HLA in healthy donors. The PCR had 60 Vbeta and 13 Jbeta primers. The repertoire was sequenced with immunoSEQ multiplex PCR; TCRdb's copy has only in-frame clones and lacks some. The data hold 68,000 or so clones, with approximately 80% observed a single time. Sequenced material: PBMCs. Every receptor here comes from a human donor in good health.

The CDR3: CASSLNWADYSNQPQHF. CDR3 DNA sequence: TGTGCCAGCAGTTTAAATTGGGCGGACTATAGCAATCAGCCCCAGCATTTT. V and J are TRBV28 and TRBJ1-5; no firm D call. Germline lookup yields CDR1 MDHEN and CDR2 SYDVKM. Trimming cost V 2 bases and J 0 bases, with 14 bases left between them. The CDR3 spans 17 residues.

V is TRBV10-3 and J is TRBJ2-7; TRBD2 matches at 7 bases. The CDR3 is 14 amino acids. With V trimmed by 6 bases and J by 6 bases, 11 bases remained unmatched. CDR1 ENHRY and CDR2 SYGVKD come from the germline V gene. This CDR3 is CAISLGEGSSEQYF. The CDR3 DNA sequence: TGTGCCATCAGCCTCGGGGAGGGCAGCAGCGAGCAGTACTTC.

The gene calls are TRBV9 and TRBJ1-4; the D is unclear. In germline, CDR1 is SGDLS, CDR2 YYNGEE. V gave up 0 bases and J gave up 3 bases, with 6 bases separating them. The CDR3 has 14 residues. CDR3 region: CASSVGGANEKLFF. CDR3 coding DNA: TGTGCCAGCAGCGTAGGGGGAGCTAATGAAAAACTGTTTTTT.

The chain uses TRBV5-1 and TRBJ1-4, with unresolved D. The germline V gene has CDR1 SGHRS and CDR2 YFSETQ. There are 14 residues in the CDR3. With 5 bases removed from V and 3 bases from J, the gap between germline ends came to 11 bases. CDR3 residues: CASSPGGSNEKLFF. The CDR3 DNA reads as TGCGCCAGCAGTCCCGGCGGGTCTAATGAAAAACTGTTTTTT.

This chain uses TRBV29-1 with TRBJ1-2, with D tentatively TRBD1 (6 bases). The V and J ends lost 6 bases and 0 bases respectively, with 11 bases between them. The CDR3 length is 13 residues. Germline CDR1 and CDR2: SQVTM and ANQGSEA. In DNA form, the CDR3 reads TGCAGCGTCCGGGACACAACTAACTATGGCTACACCTTC. It codes for CSVRDTTNYGYTF.

The V gene is TRBV9, the J gene TRBJ1-2, with 12 bases lining up with TRBD1. This CDR3 comprises 19 residues. Germline loops: CDR1 SGDLS, CDR2 YYNGEE. Trimming cost V 3 bases and J 2 bases; bases outside gene matches: 14. CDR3 sequence: CASSAGKGQGAHRNYGYTF. The DNA for the CDR3 is TGTGCCAGCAGCGCCGGAAAGGGACAGGGGGCGCACAGGAACTATGGCTACACCTTC.

The J gene is TRBJ1-5, the V gene TRBV6-1, with TRBD1 identical over 11 bases. Germline values: CDR1 MNHNS, CDR2 SASEGT. There are 15 residues in the CDR3. With 6 bases clipped from V and 2 bases from J, the junction kept 3 bases outside the gene matches. The CDR3: CASSWTGGRNQPQHF. The CDR3 DNA reads as TGTGCCAGCAGCTGGACAGGGGGCCGCAATCAGCCCCAGCATTTT.

The chain uses TRBV6-1 and TRBJ1-2, with 8 bases identical to TRBD1. The J segment lost 8 bases and the V segment lost 7 bases, leaving 9 bases of the junction unmatched. Germline CDR1 and CDR2: MNHNS and SASEGT. The CDR3 is 13 amino acids. Here the CDR3 reads CASNQDRARGYTF. In DNA form, the CDR3 reads TGTGCCAGCAACCAGGACAGGGCTCGGGGCTACACCTTC.

The chain has TRBV4-1 and TRBJ1-3; D remains ambiguous. The CDR3 has 17 amino acids. V lost 0 bases and J 0 bases, leaving 12 bases between the germline ends. CDR1 MGHRA and CDR2 YSYEKL come from the germline V gene. In DNA, the CDR3 is TGCGCCAGCAGCCAAGACACGGCAGCGGCCTCTGGAAACACCATATATTTT. Its translation is CASSQDTAAASGNTIYF.

The chain combines TRBV18 with TRBJ1-5; the D gene is possibly TRBD1 (5 bases). CDR3 length: 16 amino acids. Germline V gives CDR1 KGHSH, CDR2 LQKENI. The V and J ends lost 3 bases and 2 bases respectively, with 14 bases between them. CDR3 DNA: TGTGCCAGCTCACCCGCAGGGATTTACGGCAATCAGCCCCAGCATTTT. Protein sequence: CASSPAGIYGNQPQHF.

The J gene is TRBJ2-7, the V gene TRBV6-5, with D tentatively TRBD1 (6 bases). There are 15 residues in the CDR3. Germline V gene lookup returns CDR1 MNHEY and CDR2 SVGAGI. V was pared by 6 bases and J by 0 bases, with 15 bases between. For the CDR3, the DNA is TGTGCCAGCAGCCTCGGGACGACAGGCTCCTACGAGCAGTACTTC. Translated: CASSLGTTGSYEQYF.

This chain links TRBV7-6 with TRBJ2-3; perhaps TRBD2 as D (6 bases). Germline-derived CDR1 and CDR2 are SGHVS and FNYEAQ. The CDR3 spans 14 residues. V gave up 4 bases and J gave up 4 bases, with 12 bases separating them. This chain's CDR3 is CASSSRLGSDTQYF. CDR3 in DNA: TGTGCCAGCAGCTCGCGACTAGGTTCAGATACGCAGTATTTT.

The chain combines TRBV19 with TRBJ2-3; 7 nucleotides line up with TRBD1. V trimming: 4 bases; J trimming: 1 base; junction bases outside the gene matches: 8. CDR1 and CDR2 from the germline V gene are LNHDA and SQIVND (reference sequence). This CDR3 comprises 16 residues. CDR3: CASSKDRVGGTDTQYF. In DNA form, the CDR3 reads TGTGCCAGTAGTAAAGACAGGGTTGGGGGCACAGATACGCAGTATTTT.

This chain joins TRBV6-6 and TRBJ2-3; D not resolved. The V end lost 6 bases, the J end lost 6 bases, and 7 bases lay between the germline ends. The CDR3 contains 11 residues. CDR1 and CDR2 from the germline V gene are MNHNY and SVGAGI (reference sequence). The DNA for the CDR3 is TGTGCCAGCAGCAACATGGATACGCAGTATTTT. This encodes CASSNMDTQYF.

This rearrangement joins TRBV9 to TRBJ2-1; possibly TRBD1 for D (6 bases). Looked up from germline, CDR1 is SGDLS and CDR2 is YYNGEE. Trimming removed 3 bases from V and 1 base from J, with 11 bases in between. The CDR3 totals 15 residues. CDR3 DNA: TGTGCCAGCAGCGCGGACAGCGCTTCCTACAATGAGCAGTTCTTC. It encodes CASSADSASYNEQFF.

The chain uses TRBV9 and TRBJ2-5; no firm D call. Deletions cut 2 bases from V and 5 bases from J, with 10 bases between. Germline assignment: CDR1 SGDLS and CDR2 YYNGEE. CDR3 length: 13 amino acids. The DNA of the CDR3 is TGTGCCAGCAGCGTTAGTGGTTGGGAGACCCAGTACTTC. This gives the protein CASSVSGWETQYF.

This chain joins TRBV5-1 and TRBJ2-5; a possible D gene is TRBD2 (6 bases). Trimming took 0 bases from V and 1 from J, leaving 7 bases between them. Germline assignment: CDR1 SGHRS and CDR2 YFSETQ. CDR3 length equals 14 residues. CDR3: CASSLGGIQETQYF. DNA of the CDR3: TGCGCCAGCAGCTTGGGCGGGATCCAAGAGACCCAGTACTTC.

J is TRBJ1-3 and V is TRBV14; 8 bases agree with TRBD1. The CDR3 has 14 residues. V gave up 8 bases and J gave up 4 bases; unmatched junction bases: 7. Germline V gives CDR1 SGHDN, CDR2 FVKESK. The CDR3, as DNA: TGTGCCAGCGGATGGACAGGGCGGGGAAACACCATATATTTT. Encoded protein: CASGWTGRGNTIYF.

This clone has a single count. V is TRBV2 and J is TRBJ2-2; 13 bases map to TRBD2. V lost 6 bases, J lost 8 bases, and 6 bases stayed unmatched. The CDR3 length is 15 residues. Looked up from germline, CDR1 is SNHLY and CDR2 is FYNNEI. CDR3 sequence (DNA): TGTGCCAGCAGCCGGGGGACTAGCGGGGTTGGGGAGCTGTTTTTT. It codes for CASSRGTSGVGELFF.

The rearrangement uses TRBV5-1 and TRBJ2-5; 12 bases fit TRBD2. The germline V gene encodes CDR1 SGHRS and CDR2 YFSETQ. The CDR3 loop spans 17 amino acids. Unmatched junction bases numbered 12, after V lost 4 bases and J lost 5 bases. The CDR3 is CASSPQPSGGAMETQYF. CDR3 sequence (DNA): TGCGCCAGCAGCCCGCAACCTAGCGGGGGGGCCATGGAGACCCAGTACTTC.

The chain employs TRBV7-9 and TRBJ2-2, with D possibly matching TRBD1 (6 bases). CDR1 is SEHNR, CDR2 FQNEAQ, per germline (reference sequence). This CDR3 contains 15 residues. V was shortened by 0 bases and J by 7 bases, with 12 bases between the two germline ends. In DNA, the CDR3 is TGTGCCAGCAGCTTAGCGCAGGGGCTGGTCGGGGAGCTGTTTTTT. Its translation is CASSLAQGLVGELFF.

The CDR3 protein is CASSPSAGRTYEQYF. Here the CDR3 DNA reads TGTGCCAGCAGCCCGTCGGCGGGCAGAACCTACGAGCAGTACTTC. The V call is TRBV5-8, the J call TRBJ2-7; the D gene is possibly TRBD2 (5 bases). CDR1 is SGHTS, CDR2 YDEGEE, per germline. The CDR3 covers 15 residues. V lost 4 bases and J 2 bases, leaving 16 bases between the germline ends.

The chain recombines TRBV11-2 with TRBJ2-5; TRBD2 is a possible D gene (5 bases). The germline CDR1 and CDR2 sequences are SGHAT and FQNNGV. CDR3 length: 15 residues. V lost 4 bases to trimming and J lost 4 bases, with 16 bases between them. The CDR3 spells CASSSPLGRRETQYF. The CDR3 region has the DNA TGTGCCAGCAGCTCCCCACTAGGGAGAAGAGAGACCCAGTACTTC.

This sequence joins TRBV7-7 and TRBJ1-3; 9 bases align to TRBD1. Losses at the gene ends were 5 bases for V and 3 bases for J; bases not matched to a gene: 5. The CDR3 extends over 15 amino acids. Germline V gene data show CDR1 as SSHAT and CDR2 as FNYEAQ (reference sequence). The CDR3: CASSLGQGFGNTIYF. In DNA, the CDR3 is TGTGCCAGCAGCCTTGGACAGGGGTTTGGAAACACCATATATTTT.

This clone was detected only once. The chain employs TRBV19 and TRBJ2-3; 10 bases fit TRBD2. The J segment lost 11 bases and the V segment lost 1 base, leaving 12 bases of the junction unmatched. Germline CDR1 LNHDA, CDR2 SQIVND (reference sequence). This CDR3 spans 16 amino acids. Here the CDR3 reads CASSIGIVGLAGGQYF. The CDR3 nucleotides are TGTGCCAGTAGTATAGGCATTGTCGGGTTAGCGGGGGGGCAGTATTTT. Together with reference TRBV19 and TRBJ2-3, the CDR3 gives the full variable domain: DGGITQSPKYLFRKEGQNVTLSCEQNLNHDAMYWYRQDPGQGLRLIYYSQIVNDFQKGDIAEGYSVSREKKESFPLTVTSAQKNPTAFYLCASSIGIVGLAGGQYFGPGTRLTVL.

V is TRBV9 and J is TRBJ2-5; 12 nucleotides match TRBD2. This CDR3 region has 19 residues. Germline-derived CDR1 and CDR2 are SGDLS and YYNGEE. The junction had 9 bases not matched to a gene; V was cut back by 0 bases and J by 0 bases. In DNA form, the CDR3 reads TGTGCCAGCAGCGTAGGGCTAGCGGGGGGGTCGCTGAACCAAGAGACCCAGTACTTC. It yields the protein CASSVGLAGGSLNQETQYF.

This rearrangement joins TRBV9 to TRBJ1-2; no reliable D call. Germline-derived CDR1 and CDR2 are SGDLS and YYNGEE. V lost 0 bases to trimming and J lost 4 bases, with 19 bases between them. There are 17 residues in the CDR3. CDR3 nucleotide sequence: TGTGCCAGCAGCGTAGGGCATGTCTCTGGGCTGGGCTATGGCTACACCTTC. This encodes CASSVGHVSGLGYGYTF.

J is TRBJ1-1 and V is TRBV21-1; the table's D call of TRBD1 was not tested on the DNA. TRBV21-1 counts as a pseudogene. This CDR3 is built from 14 residues. The CDR3 DNA sequence: TGTGCCAGCAGCAAATACGGCAGGGGTAAGGAAGCTTTCTTT. This sequence encodes CASSKYGRGKEAFF.

J is TRBJ2-5 and V is TRBV19; D not certain. The CDR3 covers 13 residues. CDR1 is LNHDA, CDR2 SQIVND, per germline (reference sequence). V was trimmed by 5 bases and J by 5 bases, leaving 12 bases between them. The CDR3 loop reads CASSFAPRETQYF. The CDR3 coding sequence is TGTGCCAGTAGTTTCGCCCCCCGGGAGACCCAGTACTTC.

The chain couples TRBV5-1 to TRBJ1-1, with TRBD1 as a possible D gene (6 bases). Germline CDR1 is SGHRS and CDR2 is YFSETQ. The CDR3 sequence is 14 residues long. V shed 8 bases and J shed 4 bases, with 18 bases lying between them. Written as DNA, the CDR3 is TGCGCCAGTTCTTTGGTGGGGGCTGGCACTGAAGCTTTCTTT. This encodes CASSLVGAGTEAFF.

The chain recombines TRBV5-1 with TRBJ2-3; TRBD2 matches at 9 bases. The V segment lost 2 bases and the J segment 5 bases; nucleotides outside the gene matches: 6. In germline, CDR1 is SGHRS, CDR2 YFSETQ. This CDR3 has 15 residues. The CDR3 reads CASSLGGGARDTQYF. CDR3 coding DNA: TGCGCCAGCAGCTTAGGCGGGGGGGCGAGAGATACGCAGTATTTT.

This chain links TRBV7-6 with TRBJ2-7; D is unclear. V dropped 1 base and J dropped 7 bases, with 8 bases sitting between them. There are 12 residues in the CDR3. Germline CDR1 and CDR2: SGHVS and FNYEAQ. The DNA of the CDR3 is TGTGCCAGCAGCTTAGAATACGGGGAGCAGTACTTC. Its translation: CASSLEYGEQYF.